This is a list of T cell receptor beta chains from one sample in a study of blood T cell repertoires in COVID-19. Sequencing used immunoSEQ multiplex PCR; TCRdb keeps in-frame clones, though not all of them. The data contain about 320,000 clones, around 86% of them seen just once; the ten biggest clones take up roughly 5%. Sequenced input: PBMCs or T cells enriched from blood (not recorded which). The receptors shown here come from a man aged 55 to 69 who had recovered from COVID-19. The CDR3 runs from the conserved cysteine through the conserved F or W. D genes are given only for firm matches. Size is stated for part of the rows, as once, few or many counts, or as a class when the clone is expanded.

CDR3 DNA: TGTGCCAGCAGTTACTCTGGGACTGCTAGCAATCAGCCCCAGCATTTT
CDR3 protein: CASSYSGTASNQPQHF
CDR3 length: 16
clone size: few
V gene: TRBV6-2/TRBV6-3
D gene: -
J gene: TRBJ1-5

CDR3 DNA: TGTGCCAGCCTCCGGGACAGGGCAAATCAGCCCCAGCATTTT
CDR3 protein: CASLRDRANQPQHF
CDR3 length: 14
clone size: -
V gene: TRBV19
D gene: TRBD1
J gene: TRBJ1-5

CDR3 DNA: TGTGCCAGTAGTATAGGGCTTCGACAGGGATCCGGGACCGGGGAGCTGTTTTTT
CDR3 protein: CASSIGLRQGSGTGELFF
CDR3 length: 18
clone size: once
V gene: TRBV19
D gene: TRBD1
J gene: TRBJ2-2

CDR3 DNA: TGTGCCAGCTCATCCTCGCGAGCCGGGAGGGCCGAGACCCAGTACTTC
CDR3 protein: CASSSSRAGRAETQYF
CDR3 length: 16
clone size: -
V gene: TRBV18
D gene: TRBD2
J gene: TRBJ2-5

CDR3 DNA: TGTGCCAGCTCACTTGGACTAGGAGAGACCCAGTACTTC
CDR3 protein: CASSLGLGETQYF
CDR3 length: 13
clone size: -
V gene: TRBV18
D gene: TRBD2
J gene: TRBJ2-5

CDR3 DNA: TGCGCCAGCAGCAGGTCGGGACTACAGCAAGAGACCCAGTACTTC
CDR3 protein: CASSRSGLQQETQYF
CDR3 length: 15
clone size: once
V gene: TRBV5-1
D gene: TRBD2
J gene: TRBJ2-5

CDR3 DNA: TGTGCCAGCAGCCAACGGGGACAGGTCGGGGAGCTGTTTTTT
CDR3 protein: CASSQRGQVGELFF
CDR3 length: 14
clone size: -
V gene: TRBV3-1/TRBV3-2
D gene: TRBD1
J gene: TRBJ2-2

CDR3 DNA: TGTGCCAGCATTCCCCCCGGGGGTATCAATCAGCCCCAGCATTTT
CDR3 protein: CASIPPGGINQPQHF
CDR3 length: 15
clone size: -
V gene: TRBV28
D gene: -
J gene: TRBJ1-5

CDR3 DNA: TGTGCCAGCAGTCGGGACAGGGGGACGTACGAGCAGTACTTC
CDR3 protein: CASSRDRGTYEQYF
CDR3 length: 14
clone size: -
V gene: TRBV28
D gene: TRBD1
J gene: TRBJ2-7

CDR3 DNA: TGCAGTGCTAGTTACAGGGTTAGGGGAGGGTACGAGCAGTACTTC
CDR3 protein: CSASYRVRGGYEQYF
CDR3 length: 15
clone size: -
V gene: TRBV20-1
D gene: -
J gene: TRBJ2-7

CDR3 DNA: TGTGCCAGCAGTCCGCAGTTAAGCTACGAGCAGTACTTC
CDR3 protein: CASSPQLSYEQYF
CDR3 length: 13
clone size: -
V gene: TRBV5-5
D gene: -
J gene: TRBJ2-7

CDR3 DNA: TGTGCCAGCAGTTACTGGGGACAGGGATACGAGCAGTACTTC
CDR3 protein: CASSYWGQGYEQYF
CDR3 length: 14
clone size: once
V gene: TRBV6-6
D gene: TRBD1
J gene: TRBJ2-7

CDR3 DNA: TGTGCCTGGAGTGCCGACAGGTTCTACGAGCAGTACTTC
CDR3 protein: CAWSADRFYEQYF
CDR3 length: 13
clone size: -
V gene: TRBV30
D gene: -
J gene: TRBJ2-7

CDR3 DNA: TGCGCCAGCAGCCCGCAACTCCGAAGTGACAATCAGCCCCAGCATTTT
CDR3 protein: CASSPQLRSDNQPQHF
CDR3 length: 16
clone size: -
V gene: TRBV4-3
D gene: -
J gene: TRBJ1-5

CDR3 DNA: TGCAGCGTAGCGAAAAGCGGAGTGGGCACTGAAGCTTTCTTT
CDR3 protein: CSVAKSGVGTEAFF
CDR3 length: 14
clone size: -
V gene: TRBV29-1
D gene: -
J gene: TRBJ1-1

CDR3 DNA: TGTGCCAGCAGCTTAGAAGGGTTGGGGCAGGGTAATGAAAAACTGTTTTTT
CDR3 protein: CASSLEGLGQGNEKLFF
CDR3 length: 17
clone size: -
V gene: TRBV7-6
D gene: -
J gene: TRBJ1-4

CDR3 DNA: TGTGCCAGTAGTATAGTAGGGGCGCTTGGTGGCTACACCTTC
CDR3 protein: CASSIVGALGGYTF
CDR3 length: 14
clone size: -
V gene: TRBV19
D gene: -
J gene: TRBJ1-2

CDR3 DNA: TGTGCCACCAGTGATCCGGGACTAGCGGGGATGGGAGAGACCCAGTACTTC
CDR3 protein: CATSDPGLAGMGETQYF
CDR3 length: 17
clone size: -
V gene: TRBV24-1
D gene: TRBD2
J gene: TRBJ2-5

CDR3 DNA: TGTGCCAGCAGCATCGGGAGGAACACTGAAGCTTTCTTT
CDR3 protein: CASSIGRNTEAFF
CDR3 length: 13
clone size: -
V gene: TRBV7-2
D gene: -
J gene: TRBJ1-1

CDR3 DNA: TGCGCCAGCAGAGCTAGCGGAGGGGCTAGCAATGAGCAGTTCTTC
CDR3 protein: CASRASGGASNEQFF
CDR3 length: 15
clone size: once
V gene: TRBV10-2
D gene: TRBD2
J gene: TRBJ2-1

CDR3 DNA: TGTGCCAGCTCACCCGGGACTAGCACACCCTACGAGCAGTACTTC
CDR3 protein: CASSPGTSTPYEQYF
CDR3 length: 15
clone size: -
V gene: TRBV18
D gene: TRBD2
J gene: TRBJ2-7

CDR3 DNA: TGCGCCAGCAGCGGGGGACTAAGCACAGATACGCAGTATTTT
CDR3 protein: CASSGGLSTDTQYF
CDR3 length: 14
clone size: -
V gene: TRBV5-1
D gene: TRBD2
J gene: TRBJ2-3

CDR3 DNA: TGCGCCAGCAGCTTGGTAGGAAGAGGCACGAACACTGAAGCTTTCTTT
CDR3 protein: CASSLVGRGTNTEAFF
CDR3 length: 16
clone size: -
V gene: TRBV5-1
D gene: -
J gene: TRBJ1-1

CDR3 DNA: TGTGCCAGCAGTTTCCGACAGGGGGAGGTTTACGAGCAGTACTTC
CDR3 protein: CASSFRQGEVYEQYF
CDR3 length: 15
clone size: once
V gene: TRBV27
D gene: TRBD1
J gene: TRBJ2-7

CDR3 DNA: TGTGCCAGCAGCTCCGGGACTTACAATGAGCAGTTCTTC
CDR3 protein: CASSSGTYNEQFF
CDR3 length: 13
clone size: -
V gene: TRBV11-3
D gene: -
J gene: TRBJ2-1

CDR3 DNA: TGTGCCTGGTCGGAACAGGGAGTTGCGGGCGAGCAGTACTTC
CDR3 protein: CAWSEQGVAGEQYF
CDR3 length: 14
clone size: -
V gene: TRBV30
D gene: -
J gene: TRBJ2-7

CDR3 DNA: TGTGCCAGCAGCCAAGATCCGGACAGGGGGGAAAGTGGCTACACCTTC
CDR3 protein: CASSQDPDRGESGYTF
CDR3 length: 16
clone size: once
V gene: TRBV4-2
D gene: TRBD1
J gene: TRBJ1-2

CDR3 DNA: TGTGCCAGCAGCGGGGGAGGCGGACACAATCAGCCCCAGCATTTT
CDR3 protein: CASSGGGGHNQPQHF
CDR3 length: 15
clone size: -
V gene: TRBV5-5
D gene: -
J gene: TRBJ1-5

CDR3 DNA: TGTGCCAGCACCCCTAGCGGGAGAGGCGATACGCAGTATTTT
CDR3 protein: CASTPSGRGDTQYF
CDR3 length: 14
clone size: -
V gene: TRBV6-5
D gene: TRBD2
J gene: TRBJ2-3

CDR3 DNA: TGTGCCAGCAGTTTCACAGGGGACCCGAGGTATGGCTACACCTTC
CDR3 protein: CASSFTGDPRYGYTF
CDR3 length: 15
clone size: -
V gene: TRBV27
D gene: TRBD1
J gene: TRBJ1-2

CDR3 DNA: TGTGCCAGCAGCTTTCGTGAGTTGGAGACCCAGTACTTC
CDR3 protein: CASSFRELETQYF
CDR3 length: 13
clone size: -
V gene: TRBV7-6
D gene: -
J gene: TRBJ2-5

CDR3 DNA: TGTGCCAGCAGCGCTAGCCCGGGACTAGCGGGAGGGATAACCGGGGAGCTGTTTTTT
CDR3 protein: CASSASPGLAGGITGELFF
CDR3 length: 19
clone size: -
V gene: TRBV7-9
D gene: TRBD2
J gene: TRBJ2-2

CDR3 DNA: TGTGCCAGCCAGCAGGGGGGTACCTCCTACAATGAGCAGTTCTTC
CDR3 protein: CASQQGGTSYNEQFF
CDR3 length: 15
clone size: -
V gene: TRBV9
D gene: -
J gene: TRBJ2-1

CDR3 DNA: TGTGCCAGCAGCGTAGCGGGAGCCACCGGGGAGCTGTTTTTT
CDR3 protein: CASSVAGATGELFF
CDR3 length: 14
clone size: -
V gene: TRBV9
D gene: -
J gene: TRBJ2-2

CDR3 DNA: TGTGCCAGCAGCTTAGCTGCGCGAAACAATGAGCAGTTCTTC
CDR3 protein: CASSLAARNNEQFF
CDR3 length: 14
clone size: -
V gene: TRBV7-2
D gene: -
J gene: TRBJ2-1

CDR3 DNA: TGTGCCAGCAGCAAGATCGGGGATACTGAAGCTTTCTTT
CDR3 protein: CASSKIGDTEAFF
CDR3 length: 13
clone size: -
V gene: TRBV7-9
D gene: -
J gene: TRBJ1-1

CDR3 DNA: TGTGCCAGCAGAAGGAGGGAAACTCAGCCCCAGCATTTT
CDR3 protein: CASRRRETQPQHF
CDR3 length: 13
clone size: -
V gene: TRBV5-8
D gene: -
J gene: TRBJ1-5

CDR3 DNA: TGTGCCAGCAGTTACCCCCCGGGACTAGCGTTGCATTTT
CDR3 protein: CASSYPPGLALHF
CDR3 length: 13
clone size: -
V gene: TRBV6-5
D gene: TRBD2
J gene: TRBJ2-3

CDR3 DNA: TGTGCCAGTAGTATGGGCAGGGGGGATGCCTTAGCCAAAAACATTCAGTACTTC
CDR3 protein: CASSMGRGDALAKNIQYF
CDR3 length: 18
clone size: -
V gene: TRBV19
D gene: -
J gene: TRBJ2-4

CDR3 DNA: TGTGCCAGCAGCCGCTTGGGCGGGACGGCAGATACGCAGTATTTT
CDR3 protein: CASSRLGGTADTQYF
CDR3 length: 15
clone size: -
V gene: TRBV7-3
D gene: -
J gene: TRBJ2-3

CDR3 DNA: TGTGCCAGCAGTCAAAGGACAGGAGTGGGTGAAAAACTGTTTTTT
CDR3 protein: CASSQRTGVGEKLFF
CDR3 length: 15
clone size: few
V gene: TRBV27
D gene: TRBD1
J gene: TRBJ1-4

CDR3 DNA: TGCAGCGTCCGTCGACAGGGGGCTGAAGCTTTCTTT
CDR3 protein: CSVRRQGAEAFF
CDR3 length: 12
clone size: once
V gene: TRBV29-1
D gene: TRBD1
J gene: TRBJ1-1

CDR3 DNA: TGTGCCAGCTCCCTCTCTAGAGGGAGCTCCTACAATGAGCAGTTCTTC
CDR3 protein: CASSLSRGSSYNEQFF
CDR3 length: 16
clone size: -
V gene: TRBV18
D gene: -
J gene: TRBJ2-1

CDR3 DNA: TGTGCCAGCACCCTTGCGCTAGCTGATGAGCAGTTCTTC
CDR3 protein: CASTLALADEQFF
CDR3 length: 13
clone size: -
V gene: TRBV7-3
D gene: -
J gene: TRBJ2-1

CDR3 DNA: TGTGCCAGCAGCTTAGCGACAGGGTCCTACGAGCAGTACTTC
CDR3 protein: CASSLATGSYEQYF
CDR3 length: 14
clone size: -
V gene: TRBV7-9
D gene: TRBD1
J gene: TRBJ2-7

CDR3 DNA: TGTGCCAGCAGCGCAGGGGGCTCCTACGAGCAGTACTTC
CDR3 protein: CASSAGGSYEQYF
CDR3 length: 13
clone size: -
V gene: TRBV28
D gene: TRBD1
J gene: TRBJ2-7

CDR3 DNA: TGTGCGTCTGGCAGGGTGAACACTGAAGCTTTCTTT
CDR3 protein: CASGRVNTEAFF
CDR3 length: 12
clone size: -
V gene: TRBV3-1/TRBV3-2
D gene: -
J gene: TRBJ1-1

CDR3 DNA: TGTGCCAGCAGCCAAGATAGGACTAGCGGGTACGAGCAGTACTTC
CDR3 protein: CASSQDRTSGYEQYF
CDR3 length: 15
clone size: -
V gene: TRBV3-1/TRBV3-2
D gene: TRBD2
J gene: TRBJ2-7

CDR3 DNA: TGTGCCACCAGTGAGAGACAGGGCAGAAATCAGCCCCAGCATTTT
CDR3 protein: CATSERQGRNQPQHF
CDR3 length: 15
clone size: few
V gene: TRBV24-1
D gene: TRBD1
J gene: TRBJ1-5

CDR3 DNA: TGCAGCGTTGACGGTCAGGGGTCATCCGAGCAGTACTTC
CDR3 protein: CSVDGQGSSEQYF
CDR3 length: 13
clone size: -
V gene: TRBV29-1
D gene: -
J gene: TRBJ2-7

CDR3 DNA: TGCGCCAGCAGTCCGTCCGCGGGGCCCATGAACACTGAAGCTTTCTTT
CDR3 protein: CASSPSAGPMNTEAFF
CDR3 length: 16
clone size: -
V gene: TRBV5-1
D gene: -
J gene: TRBJ1-1

CDR3 DNA: TGCGCCAGCAGTGAAGGTCAGGGTATTGGGACTGAAGCTTTCTTT
CDR3 protein: CASSEGQGIGTEAFF
CDR3 length: 15
clone size: few
V gene: TRBV10-1
D gene: -
J gene: TRBJ1-1

CDR3 DNA: TGTGCCAGCAGCTTCTCGGACTGGAACAGCTCCTACAATGAGCAGTTCTTC
CDR3 protein: CASSFSDWNSSYNEQFF
CDR3 length: 17
clone size: -
V gene: TRBV7-3
D gene: -
J gene: TRBJ2-1